These 10 T cell receptor beta chains were all obtained from the same sample, sequenced in a study of T cells after somatic rescue of genetic block. Using immunoSEQ multiplex PCR, the repertoire was profiled, and TCRdb retains in-frame clones only, with some absent. The table lists 9,500 to 12,000 clones, 78% of them singletons. Sequencing input: peripheral blood mononuclear cells (PBMCs). The receptor source for this set is a boy younger than 18.

The chain recombines TRBV5-5 with TRBJ2-3, with 8 bases aligning to TRBD2. This CDR3 region has 16 residues. Germline loops: CDR1 SGHKS, CDR2 YYEKEE (reference sequence). V lost 4 bases, J lost 7 bases, and 14 bases stayed unmatched. In DNA, the CDR3 is TGTGCCAGCAGCCTTATAAGCGGGGGTATCCCCTATACGCAGTATTTT. Its protein is CASSLISGGIPYTQYF.

The sample holds a few counts of this clone. V is TRBV4-2 and J is TRBJ2-1; 10 bases agree with TRBD2. This CDR3 has 17 residues. Germline loops: CDR1 LGHNA, CDR2 YNFKEQ. J was trimmed by 3 bases and V by 0 bases; bases with no gene match: 5. The CDR3 here is CASSQDLASGSYNEQFF. In nucleotides, the CDR3 is TGTGCCAGCAGCCAAGATTTGGCTAGCGGGAGCTACAATGAGCAGTTCTTC.

V and J are TRBV10-1 and TRBJ1-5; tentatively, D is TRBD1 (5 bases). V dropped 2 bases and J dropped 3 bases, with 20 bases sitting between them. Per germline, CDR1 WNHNN and CDR2 SYGVQD (reference sequence). The CDR3 runs 18 residues. For the CDR3, the DNA is TGCGCCAGCAGTGAGGCGGCGGGACCCCCTGCCGTCAATCAGCCCCAGCATTTT. It translates to CASSEAAGPPAVNQPQHF.

This chain uses TRBV14 with TRBJ1-2, with D possibly TRBD1 on 6 matching bases. V was clipped by 4 bases and J by 13 bases, with 19 bases between them. There are 13 residues in the CDR3. Looked up from germline, CDR1 is SGHDN and CDR2 is FVKESK. The CDR3 DNA reads TGTGCCAGCAGCCGGACCTTAGACAGGACGTCCACCTTC. Amino acids: CASSRTLDRTSTF.

The V and J genes are TRBV27 and TRBJ1-1, with no clear D. Germline V gives CDR1 MNHEY, CDR2 SMNVEV (reference sequence). Trimming cost V 5 bases and J 0 bases, with 13 bases left between them. The CDR3 runs to 15 residues. The CDR3 coding sequence is TGTGCCAGCAGTCCGAACCCACAGATGAACACTGAAGCTTTCTTT. Amino acid sequence: CASSPNPQMNTEAFF.

The chain couples TRBV9 to TRBJ2-3; D gene unclear. Trimming left V 2 bases short and J 0 bases short, with 4 bases between. The CDR3 has 13 amino acids. In germline, CDR1 is SGDLS, CDR2 YYNGEE. The DNA of the CDR3 is TGTGCCAGCAGCGTCATTAGCACAGATACGCAGTATTTT. It specifies CASSVISTDTQYF.

This clone was seen a few times. The rearrangement uses TRBV29-1 and TRBJ2-3; the D gene is possibly TRBD2 (7 bases). The V and J ends lost 4 bases and 4 bases respectively, with 15 bases between them. The CDR3 totals 14 residues. Germline-derived CDR1 and CDR2 are SQVTM and ANQGSEA. The CDR3 sequence is CSVVYGGLPDTQYF. CDR3 coding DNA: TGCAGCGTTGTTTACGGGGGGCTGCCAGATACGCAGTATTTT.

The chain recombines TRBV11-3 with TRBJ2-1; TRBD2 matches 14 bases. Germline V gene lookup returns CDR1 SGHNT and CDR2 YENEEA. V shed 2 bases, J shed 7 bases, and the junction held 4 bases outside the gene matches. The CDR3 has 16 residues. CDR3 in amino acids: CASSLWGTSGSNEQFF. CDR3 bases: TGTGCCAGCAGCTTATGGGGGACTAGCGGGAGTAATGAGCAGTTCTTC.

The table lists this clone with a few counts. The chain has TRBV2 and TRBJ1-6, with D perhaps matching TRBD1 (5 bases). The CDR3 is 15 amino acids. V shed 11 bases and J shed 5 bases, with 19 bases lying between them. Looked up from germline, CDR1 is SNHLY and CDR2 is FYNNEI. As DNA, the CDR3 is TGTGCCTCTGGGCCCCAGGGCAATAATAATTCACCCCTCCACTTT. Its protein product is CASGPQGNNNSPLHF.

This clone occurred a few times. The rearrangement links TRBV5-4 to TRBJ1-1, with TRBD1 matching 10 bases. The V and J ends lost 4 bases and 5 bases, in that order; junction bases with no gene match: 8. The length of the CDR3 is 15 residues. Germline V CDR1 and CDR2: SGHNT, YYREEE (reference sequence). The CDR3 sequence: CASSHLDRGHTEAFF. CDR3 DNA sequence: TGTGCCAGCAGCCACCTAGACAGGGGGCATACTGAAGCTTTCTTT. Supplemented by reference TRBV5-4 and TRBJ1-1, the full variable domain reads ETGVTQSPTHLIKTRGQQVTLRCSSQSGHNTVSWYQQALGQGPQFIFQYYREEENGRGNFPPRFSGLQFPNYSSELNVNALELDDSALYLCASSHLDRGHTEAFFGQGTRLTVV.